This TCR beta chain came from a study of T cell repertoires in cytomegalovirus infection. About the research overall: Both recently identified HLA-C-restricted and well-studied HLA-B-restricted CMV epitopes were used in the study. Both a matching HLA type and CMV infection were indicated by public TCR beta signatures.

General study findings and limits: HLA-C-restricted CMV-specific TCR beta clonotypes prevailed in the ex vivo response. There were carriers of CMV plus the relevant HLA, and cumulative public TCR beta family frequency identified them.

The CDR3 is made up of 12 amino acids. Trimming left V 10 bases short and J 4 bases short, with 13 bases between. Germline values: CDR1 SEHNR, CDR2 FQNEAQ (reference sequence). TCRdb passed the reads through MiXCR, listing each CDR3 protein once. Of 800,000 to 950,000 distinct CDR3 sequences in the sample, about 33% were seen once. In the case of this clonotype: Its antigen is unknown.

The clonotype comes from a human donor in good health (CMV status not recorded). Some clones in this sample may be carry-over from other donors' samples. V is TRBV7-9 and J is TRBJ1-1, with TRBD1 as a possible D gene (6 bases). Source: cultured CD8+ T cells from PBMCs, taken from culture after CMV antigen stimulation. Here the CDR3 reads CATTRGFTEAFF. The CDR3 region has the DNA TGTGCCACCACCAGGGGTTTCACTGAAGCTTTCTTT.